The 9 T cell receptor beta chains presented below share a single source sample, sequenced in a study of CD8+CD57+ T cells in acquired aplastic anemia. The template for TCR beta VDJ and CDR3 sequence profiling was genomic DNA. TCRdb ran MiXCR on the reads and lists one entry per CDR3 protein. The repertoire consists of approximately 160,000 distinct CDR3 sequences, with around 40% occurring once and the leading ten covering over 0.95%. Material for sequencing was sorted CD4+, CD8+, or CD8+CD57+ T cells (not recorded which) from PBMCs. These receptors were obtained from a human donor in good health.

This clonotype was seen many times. CDR3: CASSEGVGRVQETQYF. As DNA, the CDR3 is TGTGCCAGCAGTGAGGGTGTCGGACGGGTCCAAGAGACCCAGTACTTC. This chain links TRBV25-1 with TRBJ2-5; no clear D. The CDR3 runs to 16 residues. V lost 3 bases and J 1 base, leaving 15 bases between the germline ends. The V gene's germline CDR1 is MGHDK and CDR2 SYGVNS.

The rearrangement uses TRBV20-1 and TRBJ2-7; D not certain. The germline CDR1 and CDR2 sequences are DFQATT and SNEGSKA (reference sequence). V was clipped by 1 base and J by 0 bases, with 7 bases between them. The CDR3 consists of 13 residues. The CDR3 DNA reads TGCAGTGCTAGAGTGAAGGGCTCCTACGAGCAGTACTTC. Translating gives CSARVKGSYEQYF.

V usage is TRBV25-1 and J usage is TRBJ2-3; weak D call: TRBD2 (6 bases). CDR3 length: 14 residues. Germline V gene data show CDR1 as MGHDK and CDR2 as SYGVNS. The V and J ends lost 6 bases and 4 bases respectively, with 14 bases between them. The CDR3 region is CASRGLGLADTQYF. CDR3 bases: TGTGCCAGCAGGGGGTTGGGACTCGCAGATACGCAGTATTTT.

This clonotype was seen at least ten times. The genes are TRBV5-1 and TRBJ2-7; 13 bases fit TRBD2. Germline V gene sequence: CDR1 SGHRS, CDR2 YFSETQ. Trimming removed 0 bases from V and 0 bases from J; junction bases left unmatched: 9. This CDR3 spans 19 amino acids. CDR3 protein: CASSLASTSGRANSYEQYF. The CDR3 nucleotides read TGCGCCAGCAGCTTGGCCAGTACTAGCGGGAGGGCAAACTCCTACGAGCAGTACTTC.

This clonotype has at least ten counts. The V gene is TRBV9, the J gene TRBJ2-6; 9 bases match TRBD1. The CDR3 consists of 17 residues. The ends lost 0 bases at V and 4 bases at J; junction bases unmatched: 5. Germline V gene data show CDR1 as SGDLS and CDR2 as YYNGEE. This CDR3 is CASSVGDRETGANVLTF. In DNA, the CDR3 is TGTGCCAGCAGCGTAGGGGACAGGGAAACCGGGGCCAACGTCCTGACTTTC. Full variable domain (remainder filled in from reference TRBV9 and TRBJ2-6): DSGVTQTPKHLITATGQRVTLRCSPRSGDLSVYWYQQSLDQGLQFLIQYYNGEERAKGNILERFSAQQFPDLHSELNLSSLELGDSALYFCASSVGDRETGANVLTFGAGSRLTVL.

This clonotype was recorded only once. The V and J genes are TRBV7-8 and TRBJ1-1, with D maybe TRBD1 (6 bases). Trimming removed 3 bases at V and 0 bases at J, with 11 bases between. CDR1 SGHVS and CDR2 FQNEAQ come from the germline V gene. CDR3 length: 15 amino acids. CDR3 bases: TGTGCCAGCAGCTTGAGGACAGAGCTGAACACTGAAGCTTTCTTT. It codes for CASSLRTELNTEAFF.

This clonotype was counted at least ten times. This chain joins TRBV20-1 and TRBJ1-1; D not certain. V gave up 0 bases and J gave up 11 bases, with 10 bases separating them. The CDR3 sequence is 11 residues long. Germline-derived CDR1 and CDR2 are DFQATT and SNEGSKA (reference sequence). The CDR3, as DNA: TGCAGTGCTAGAGATAGGTTCGGCGCTTTCTTT. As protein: CSARDRFGAFF.

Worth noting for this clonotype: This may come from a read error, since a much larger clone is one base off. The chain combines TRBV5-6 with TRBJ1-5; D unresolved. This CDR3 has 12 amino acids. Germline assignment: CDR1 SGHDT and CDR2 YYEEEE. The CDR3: CASSSPGGPLHF. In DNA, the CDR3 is TGTGCCAGCAGCTCTCCTGGAGGGCCCCTGCATTTT.

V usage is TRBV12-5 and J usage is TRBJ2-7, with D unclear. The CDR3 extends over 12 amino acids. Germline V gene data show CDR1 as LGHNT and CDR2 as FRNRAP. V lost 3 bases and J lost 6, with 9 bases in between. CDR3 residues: CASGFSAGEQYF. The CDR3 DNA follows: TGTGCTAGTGGTTTTTCGGCCGGCGAGCAGTACTTC. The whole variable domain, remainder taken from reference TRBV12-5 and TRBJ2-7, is DARVTQTPRHKVTEMGQEVTMRCQPILGHNTVFWYRQTMMQGLELLAYFRNRAPLDDSGMPKDRFSAEMPDATLATLKIQPSEPRDSAVYFCASGFSAGEQYFGPGTRLTVT.